These 14 T cell receptor beta chains share one sample of origin, sequenced in a study of regulatory T cells in long-lasting Graves disease. Investigators prepared the TCR beta libraries by applying iRepertoire HTBI primers and Arm-PCR of CDR3 regions. TCRdb reprocessed the multiplex PCR reads with MiXCR, giving one entry per CDR3 protein. The sample records about 450,000 distinct CDR3 sequences, approximately 14% being singletons. Time point given: newly diagnosed GD, antithyroid drugs for less than 3 months. With RNA extracted from PBMCs as input, the TCR library was made. The same sample was also studied in work on T cells in Graves' hyperthyroidism and ophthalmopathy.

Sequences were derived from peripheral blood mononuclear cells (PBMCs), sampled at new diagnosis, from a patient treated with antithyroid drugs. Source of these receptors: a woman in her forties or fifties with Graves disease.

This clonotype was recorded a few times. The rearrangement joins TRBV6-2 or TRBV6-3 to TRBJ2-1; 13 positions match TRBD2. Trimming removed 10 bases from V and 1 base from J; junction bases left unmatched: 16. The CDR3 length is 19 residues. Germline lookup yields CDR1 MNHEY and CDR2 SVGEGT. The CDR3 sequence: CATPGGGTSGIWSYNEQFF. CDR3 nucleotide sequence: TGTGCCACCCCCGGGGGGGGGACTAGCGGGATTTGGTCCTACAATGAGCAGTTCTTC.

This clonotype was recorded at least ten times. The gene calls are TRBV10-3 and TRBJ2-5; 8 bases match TRBD2. Germline lookup yields CDR1 ENHRY and CDR2 SYGVKD. With 7 bases clipped from V and 3 bases from J, the junction kept 13 bases outside the gene matches. CDR3 length equals 16 residues. This CDR3 is CAIKSGRARGEETQYF. The CDR3 nucleotides read TGTGCCATCAAGAGCGGGAGAGCTCGGGGTGAAGAGACCCAGTACTTC.

This sequence joins TRBV19 and TRBJ2-2; TRBD1 agrees at 9 bases. J was trimmed by 1 base and V by 4 bases; bases with no gene match: 7. The CDR3 has 17 residues. Germline loops: CDR1 LNHDA, CDR2 SQIVND (reference sequence). The CDR3 DNA reads as TGTGCCAGTAGTAGAGGACAGGGGACGTGGAACACCGGGGAGCTGTTTTTT. Its protein product is CASSRGQGTWNTGELFF.

This chain joins TRBV29-1 and TRBJ1-2, with D perhaps matching TRBD1 (6 bases). V lost 1 base and J lost 5, with 14 bases in between. Germline lookup yields CDR1 SQVTM and CDR2 ANQGSEA. There are 14 residues in the CDR3. The CDR3: CSVEGWQGGYGYTF. In DNA, the CDR3 is TGCAGCGTTGAAGGGTGGCAAGGGGGATATGGCTACACCTTC.

This clonotype appeared a single time. CDR3 sequence: CASSRTGGSGELFF. CDR3 sequence (DNA): TGTGCCAGCAGCCGGACAGGGGGCTCCGGGGAGCTGTTTTTT. V and J are TRBV5-5 and TRBJ2-2; 11 nucleotides agree with TRBD1. Germline-derived CDR1 and CDR2 are SGHKS and YYEKEE (reference sequence). After removal of 4 bases from V and 6 bases from J, the junction contained 2 bases not matched to a gene. This CDR3 has 14 residues.

This clonotype came up many times. V and J are TRBV2 and TRBJ1-5, with D perhaps matching TRBD1 (5 bases). Germline CDR1 and CDR2: SNHLY and FYNNEI. Trimming shortened V by 6 bases and J by 0 bases, and 15 bases separated the two germline ends. This CDR3 is 16 amino acids long. CDR3 loop: CASRDIAEYSNQPQHF. The CDR3 DNA reads as TGTGCCAGCAGGGACATAGCTGAATATAGCAATCAGCCCCAGCATTTT.

This clonotype was seen repeatedly, ten times or more. J is TRBJ2-1 and V is TRBV20-1; 13 positions agree with TRBD2. V lost 6 bases to trimming and J lost 0 bases; unmatched junction nucleotides: 8. The CDR3 extends over 17 amino acids. Germline values: CDR1 DFQATT, CDR2 SNEGSKA (reference sequence). DNA for the CDR3: TGCAGTGCACCTCTCGGACTAGCGGGAGACTCCTACAATGAGCAGTTCTTC. Protein sequence: CSAPLGLAGDSYNEQFF.

This clonotype was observed a few times. V gene TRBV3-1 combines with J gene TRBJ2-2; 14 bases line up with TRBD2. Germline V gene lookup returns CDR1 LGHDT and CDR2 YNNKEL (reference sequence). V was pared by 1 base and J by 4 bases, with 14 bases of the junction left unmatched. CDR3 length equals 21 residues. In DNA, the CDR3 is TGTGCCAGCAGCCAAGTTTTCGGTAGACTAGCGGGAGGGCCAAGCACCGGGGAGCTGTTTTTT. Its translation: CASSQVFGRLAGGPSTGELFF.

This clonotype was detected many times. A single base separates this from a much larger clone, so it may be a read error. V and J are TRBV28 and TRBJ2-7; D may be TRBD2 (6 bases). CDR3 length: 13 amino acids. V was trimmed by 5 bases and J by 3 bases, leaving 11 bases between them. Germline CDR1 reads MDHEN; CDR2 reads SYDVKM. CDR3 DNA sequence: TGTGCCAGCAGTCCCGGGAGTATCTACGAGCAGTACTTC. Its protein product is CASSPGSIYEQYF.

A note on this clonotype: A single base separates this from a much larger clone, so it may be a read error. The chain joins TRBV3-1 to TRBJ2-7, with TRBD2 matching 8 bases. The CDR3 sequence is 14 residues long. The germline V gene has CDR1 LGHDT and CDR2 YNNKEL (reference sequence). Germline trimming cut 7 bases from V and 7 bases from J; bases unmatched to any gene: 12. CDR3 coding DNA: TGTGCCAGCAAAAAGATGAGGACTAGCAATGAGCAGTACTTC. This gives the protein CASKKMRTSNEQYF.

This clonotype was picked up a small number of times. As DNA, the CDR3 is TGCGCCAGCAGCTTGTCCCCGGGACTAGCCGATGAGCAGTTCTTC. Translation gives CASSLSPGLADEQFF. The chain couples TRBV5-1 to TRBJ2-1, with 9 nucleotides matching TRBD2. CDR1 is SGHRS, CDR2 YFSETQ, per germline. Unmatched junction bases numbered 7, after V lost 1 base and J lost 8 bases. The CDR3 length is 15 residues.

This clonotype was found many times. The rearrangement joins TRBV28 to TRBJ1-2; the D gene is possibly TRBD1 (6 bases). The germline V gene has CDR1 MDHEN and CDR2 SYDVKM. This CDR3 is 13 amino acids long. V was clipped by 8 bases and J by 2 bases, with 12 bases between them. The CDR3 loop is CASWVGGNYGYTF. CDR3 in DNA: TGTGCCAGCTGGGTGGGGGGCAACTATGGCTACACCTTC.

Points on this clonotype: A read error may explain this, as a much larger clone is one base away. CDR3 nucleotides: TGTGCCAGCAGCCGAGCCTGGAACACCGGGGAGCTGTTTTTT. Translating it yields CASSRAWNTGELFF. The V gene is TRBV14, the J gene TRBJ2-2; D uncertain. Germline-derived CDR1 and CDR2 are SGHDN and FVKESK. The CDR3 extends over 14 amino acids. The V end lost 4 bases, the J end lost 1 base, and 7 bases lay between the germline ends. Variable domain in full (rest from reference TRBV14 and TRBJ2-2): EAGVTQFPSHSVIEKGQTVTLRCDPISGHDNLYWYRRVMGKEIKFLLHFVKESKQDESGMPNNRFLAERTGGTYSTLKVQPAELEDSGVYFCASSRAWNTGELFFGEGSRLTVL.

This clonotype was observed many times. This may be a read error: a much more frequent sequence differs by one nucleotide. This chain joins TRBV2 and TRBJ2-3, with 8 bases identical to TRBD2. This CDR3 comprises 17 residues. J was trimmed by 8 bases and V by 1 base; bases with no gene match: 14. CDR1 SNHLY and CDR2 FYNNEI come from the germline V gene. The CDR3, as DNA: TGTGCCAGCAGTGAAGTGGAGGAACTAGCGGCCCCCGGTACGCAGTATTTT. Protein product: CASSEVEELAAPGTQYF.